These 21 T cell receptor beta chains were sequenced from one sample in a study of T cell clonality in common variable immunodeficiency. TCRdb's table, derived via immunoSEQ multiplex PCR, lists solely in-frame clones and lacks some. The table lists fewer than 50,000 clones, with no singletons. The material sequenced was peripheral blood mononuclear cells. Receptors originate from a person aged 18 to 75 in good health.

This clone appeared many times. The observed sequence ends 3 residues before the CDR3 terminus, with the missing tail filled in from the germline J gene. This rearrangement joins TRBV4-1 to TRBJ1-4; TRBD1 aligns across 9 bases. V lost 4 bases to trimming and J lost 7 bases; unmatched junction nucleotides: 4. The CDR3 consists of 14 residues. Germline V gene lookup returns CDR1 MGHRA and CDR2 YSYEKL. The sequenced part of the CDR3 DNA is TGCGCCAGCAGCCTAAGACAGGGGGGTGAAAAA. Protein product: CASSLRQGGEK. The whole CDR3 protein is CASSLRQGGEKLFF.

This clone was found many times. The CDR3 end lies 3 residues beyond the end of the read and is filled in from the germline J gene. The chain recombines TRBV5-6 with TRBJ1-2, with D perhaps TRBD1 (5 bases). Germline assignment: CDR1 SGHDT and CDR2 YYEEEE. This CDR3 has 14 residues. V lost 1 base and J lost 6, with 13 bases in between. The covered CDR3 bases are TGTGCCAGCAGCTTGAGCGGGGGACCGCATGGC. It encodes CASSLSGGPHG. The CDR3 in its entirety is CASSLSGGPHGYTF.

In this sample, this clone turned up many times. Sequencing ends 3 residues short of the CDR3 end; the germline J gene provides the rest. The chain joins TRBV6-2 or TRBV6-3 to TRBJ2-7; the D gene is possibly TRBD1 (6 bases). Trimming left V 8 bases short and J 2 bases short, with 7 bases between. This CDR3 has 11 amino acids. Germline CDR1 reads MNHEY; CDR2 reads SVGEGT. CDR3 DNA (partial): TGTGCCAGCGAGGGGGCCTACGAG. Translation gives CASEGAYE. From start to end, the CDR3 is CASEGAYEQYF.

This clone was counted ten times or more. Read coverage stops 3 residues before the CDR3 terminus; the germline J gene supplies the remainder. The J gene is TRBJ2-4, the V gene TRBV19; no clear D gene. Germline V gene data show CDR1 as LNHDA and CDR2 as SQIVND (reference sequence). Trimming cost V 5 bases and J 0 bases, with 14 bases left between them. The CDR3 loop spans 16 amino acids. CDR3 bases read: TGTGCCAGTAGTTCCTCCGACACGCTAGCCAAAAACATT. Amino acids: CASSSSDTLAKNI. The complete CDR3 sequence is CASSSSDTLAKNIQYF. Using reference TRBV19 and TRBJ2-4 for the parts outside the CDR3, the full variable domain is DGGITQSPKYLFRKEGQNVTLSCEQNLNHDAMYWYRQDPGQGLRLIYYSQIVNDFQKGDIAEGYSVSREKKESFPLTVTSAQKNPTAFYLCASSSSDTLAKNIQYFGAGTRLSVL.

This clone was counted at least ten times. The read halts 3 residues ahead of the CDR3 end, with the missing end drawn from the germline J gene. The gene calls are TRBV12-3 or TRBV12-4 and TRBJ2-7, with TRBD2 identical over 9 bases. The V and J ends lost 4 bases and 5 bases, in that order; junction bases with no gene match: 12. This CDR3 has 16 residues. CDR3 sequence reads: CASSYSILAGRDEQYF. The DNA read from the CDR3 is TGTGCCAGCAGTTATTCGATCCTAGCGGGGCGGGACGAG.

In this sample, this clone turned up many times. The read terminates 3 residues ahead of where the CDR3 ends, so the germline J gene completes it. V usage is TRBV5-6 and J usage is TRBJ2-7, with D hard to call. The CDR3 has 13 residues. Germline V CDR1 and CDR2: SGHDT, YYEEEE. Between the trimmed V and J ends, which lost 2 bases and 1 base, there was a span of 7 bases. CDR3 sequence: CASSFTDSYEQYF. The part of the CDR3 DNA that was read is TGTGCCAGCAGCTTTACAGATTCCTACGAG.

This clone appeared many times. The CDR3 here is CAWDAGRGQETQYF. The CDR3 bases that were read are TGTGCCTGGGACGCGGGGAGGGGGCAGGAGACC. The chain employs TRBV30 and TRBJ2-5, with D possibly being TRBD1 or TRBD2 (7 bases each). The read ends 3 residues shy of where the CDR3 ends; the end is completed using the germline J gene. The ends were cut back, 5 bases at V and 5 bases at J, with 18 bases in the middle. The germline CDR1 and CDR2 sequences are GTSNPN and SVGIG (reference sequence). The CDR3 sequence is 14 residues long. Using reference TRBV30 and TRBJ2-5 for the parts outside the CDR3, the full variable domain is SQTIHQWPATLVQPVGSPLSLECTVEGTSNPNLYWYRQAAGRGLQLLFYSVGIGQISSEVPQNLSASRPQDRQFILSSKKLLLSDSGFYLCAWDAGRGQETQYFGPGTRLLVL.

This clone was seen many times. The read halts 3 residues ahead of the CDR3 end, with the missing end drawn from the germline J gene. The genes are TRBV6-1 and TRBJ1-4, with D possibly being TRBD1 (5 bases). This CDR3 spans 14 amino acids. Per germline, CDR1 MNHNS and CDR2 SASEGT. With 0 bases removed from V and 8 bases from J, the gap between germline ends came to 10 bases. Here the CDR3 reads CASSEALGGEKLFF. The CDR3 bases that were read are TGTGCCAGCAGTGAAGCGCTGGGGGGGGAAAAA.

The sample holds a few counts of this clone. The read ends 3 residues early relative to the CDR3; the germline J gene fills the gap. This sequence joins TRBV19 and TRBJ1-2, with TRBD1 as a possible D gene (5 bases). Germline CDR1 reads LNHDA; CDR2 reads SQIVND (reference sequence). The CDR3 loop spans 13 amino acids. The CDR3 bases that were read are TGTGCCAGTAGTGCCCCGGGACTTAGCGAC. This translates into CASSAPGLSD. The complete CDR3 sequence is CASSAPGLSDYTF.

This clone appeared many times. The observed sequence ends 3 residues before the CDR3 terminus, with the missing tail filled in from the germline J gene. The chain couples TRBV5-4 to TRBJ2-7, with 7 bases aligning to TRBD1. This CDR3 has 15 residues. The germline CDR1 and CDR2 sequences are SGHNT and YYREEE (reference sequence). V shed 2 bases, J shed 1 base, and the junction held 6 bases outside the gene matches. The CDR3 reads CASSLPGQSSYEQYF. Partial CDR3 DNA: TGTGCCAGCAGCTTACCGGGACAGTCGTCCTACGAG.

This clone was seen ten or more times. The read is 3 residues too short to cover the CDR3 end, so that end is filled in from the germline J gene. The V gene is TRBV10-3, the J gene TRBJ2-7; D possibly corresponds to TRBD2 (5 bases). This CDR3 region has 16 residues. The germline gives CDR1 ENHRY, CDR2 SYGVKD. V was clipped by 2 bases and J by 3 bases, with 17 bases between them. The CDR3 reads CAISETVGLGDYEQYF. Partial CDR3 DNA: TGTGCCATCAGTGAGACCGTGGGCCTCGGGGACTACGAG.

This clone was detected many times. The read terminates 3 residues ahead of where the CDR3 ends, so the germline J gene completes it. The rearrangement links TRBV2 to TRBJ2-7; D possibly corresponds to TRBD2 (6 bases). CDR1 is SNHLY, CDR2 FYNNEI, per germline. CDR3 length equals 15 residues. V was pared by 5 bases and J by 1 base, with 15 bases between. Incomplete CDR3 DNA: TGTGCCAGCAGTCAGGCGTGGGACTCTTCCTACGAG. Amino acids: CASSQAWDSSYE. The full CDR3 protein is CASSQAWDSSYEQYF.

This clone was observed at least ten times. The read stops 3 residues short of the end of the CDR3; the missing end is completed from the germline J gene. The V call is TRBV20-1, the J call TRBJ2-1; 7 nucleotides agree with TRBD1. After removal of 6 bases from V and 5 bases from J, the junction contained 7 bases not matched to a gene. The CDR3 totals 13 residues. In germline, CDR1 is DFQATT, CDR2 SNEGSKA (reference sequence). CDR3 loop: CSAAGTAHNEQFF. The sequenced part of the CDR3 DNA is TGCAGTGCCGCCGGGACAGCACACAATGAG.

The table lists this clone with many counts. The read terminates 3 residues ahead of where the CDR3 ends, so the germline J gene completes it. The chain carries TRBV7-9 and TRBJ2-5, with D possibly being TRBD2 (5 bases). CDR3 length: 13 residues. V lost 2 bases to trimming and J lost 5 bases, with 9 bases between them. Looked up from germline, CDR1 is SEHNR and CDR2 is FQNEAQ (reference sequence). The sequenced CDR3 bases are TGTGCCAGCAGCTTACCCACGGGGGAGACC. Translating gives CASSLPTGET. The entire CDR3 is CASSLPTGETQYF.

This clone occurred many times. The read ends 3 residues before the CDR3 terminus; that terminus is restored from the germline J gene. The gene calls are TRBV2 and TRBJ2-7; TRBD1 might be the D (6 bases). Looked up from germline, CDR1 is SNHLY and CDR2 is FYNNEI. V was trimmed by 6 bases and J by 1 base, leaving 10 bases between them. This CDR3 spans 13 amino acids. The CDR3 sequence: CASSRGQSYEQYF. The sequenced CDR3 bases are TGTGCCAGCAGCCGCGGACAGTCCTACGAG.

This clone was counted many times. The CDR3 extends 3 residues past the end of the read, so its final part is completed from the germline J gene. V is TRBV2 and J is TRBJ1-2, with 8 bases identical to TRBD1. Germline V lookup: CDR1 SNHLY, CDR2 FYNNEI. CDR3 size: 15 residues. CDR3 DNA, as far as it was read: TGTGCCAGCAGTGAAAGGGTGCAGGGGGCTGGAGGC. Translation gives CASSERVQGAGG. The entire CDR3 reads CASSERVQGAGGYTF.

This clone came up many times. The read ends 3 residues before the CDR3 terminus; that terminus is restored from the germline J gene. The rearrangement uses TRBV19 and TRBJ1-5, with TRBD1 as a possible D gene (5 bases). The CDR3 covers 13 residues. CDR1 LNHDA and CDR2 SQIVND come from the germline V gene (reference sequence). Trimming removed 5 bases from V and 5 bases from J, with 10 bases in between. CDR3: CASSGGWDQPQHF. CDR3 DNA (partial): TGTGCCAGTAGTGGGGGGTGGGATCAGCCC.

This clone was observed many times. The read gets to within 3 residues of the CDR3 end, and the germline J gene fills in the rest. The chain couples TRBV6-1 to TRBJ2-1; 10 bases are shared with TRBD2. Per germline, CDR1 MNHNS and CDR2 SASEGT. CDR3 size: 16 residues. The junction had 3 bases not matched to a gene; V was cut back by 3 bases and J by 1 base. The CDR3 here is CASSELAGVSYNEQFF. CDR3 DNA (partial): TGTGCCAGCAGTGAGCTAGCGGGAGTATCCTACAATGAG.

This clone was seen ten or more times. The sequenced fragment ends 3 residues before the CDR3 boundary, so the rest is inferred from the germline J gene. The chain employs TRBV9 and TRBJ2-1; TRBD2 agrees at 7 bases. The V segment lost 4 bases and the J segment 5 bases; nucleotides outside the gene matches: 12. CDR1 and CDR2 from the germline V gene are SGDLS and YYNGEE. The CDR3 sequence is 16 residues long. CDR3 DNA, as far as it was read: TGTGCCAGCAGCCCTCCCCCTGGACTAGGCGACAATGAG. It specifies CASSPPPGLGDNE. The CDR3 reads in full as CASSPPPGLGDNEQFF.

There are many counts of this clone. Read sequence stops 3 residues before the CDR3 end, and the germline J gene provides the missing end. The gene calls are TRBV12-3 or TRBV12-4 and TRBJ2-1, with TRBD2 matching over 11 bases. J gave up 1 base and V 8 bases, and 4 bases lay outside the gene matches. This CDR3 contains 15 residues. CDR3 loop: CASEIAGGSYNEQFF. The part of the CDR3 DNA that was read is TGTGCCAGCGAAATAGCGGGAGGGTCCTACAATGAG.

This clone was seen many times. Read sequence stops 3 residues before the CDR3 end, and the germline J gene provides the missing end. The V gene is TRBV5-6, the J gene TRBJ2-1, with unresolved D. CDR3 length: 14 residues. Germline assignment: CDR1 SGHDT and CDR2 YYEEEE. Trimming pared 2 bases from V and 3 bases from J, leaving 9 bases between. CDR3 DNA (partial): TGTGCCAGCAGCTTAGACACGGTCTACAATGAG. This codes for CASSLDTVYNE. The whole CDR3 region reads CASSLDTVYNEQFF.